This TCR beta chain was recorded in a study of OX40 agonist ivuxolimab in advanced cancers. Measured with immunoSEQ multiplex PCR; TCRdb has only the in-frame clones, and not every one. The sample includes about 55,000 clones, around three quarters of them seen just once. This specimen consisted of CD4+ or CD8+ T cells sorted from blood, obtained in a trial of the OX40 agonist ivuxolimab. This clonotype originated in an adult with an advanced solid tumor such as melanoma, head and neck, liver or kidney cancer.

In DNA, the CDR3 is TGTGCCTGGAAACCGGACTCCAACACCGGGGAGCTGTTTTTT. Translated, it gives CAWKPDSNTGELFF. V gene TRBV30 combines with J gene TRBJ2-2, with D maybe TRBD2 (5 bases). V shed 4 bases and J shed 2 bases, with 11 bases lying between them. The CDR3 loop spans 14 amino acids. Germline CDR1 GTSNPN, CDR2 SVGIG (reference sequence).